This TCR beta chain was profiled in a study of Ad26.COV2.S vaccination and SARS-CoV-2 variants. Study observations and caveats: Vaccine recipients surpassed placebo recipients in spike-specific TCR breadth. Spike-specific CD8+ and CD4+ T cell responses reportedly showed substantial breadth after vaccination.

Germline assignment: CDR1 MDHEN and CDR2 SYDVKM. The CDR3 loop spans 15 amino acids. V dropped 3 bases and J dropped 7 bases, with 16 bases sitting between them. Treatment defined: approximately 18 received Ad26.COV2.S at low or high dose, single or two shots; about 5 received placebo; per-sample allocation not given. Sampling was done on day 63 after the first vaccine or placebo injection. The table came from immunoSEQ multiplex PCR; TCRdb's copy has only in-frame clones and leaves some out. This sample has about 480,000 clones, with around nine tenths found just once. On this clone itself: Its antigen is not identified.

This TCR came from a person aged 18-65 years who received the Ad26.COV2.S COVID-19 vaccine or a placebo. Sample: peripheral blood, taken in a trial of Ad26.COV2.S vaccine versus placebo. J is TRBJ2-1 and V is TRBV28; D is possibly TRBD1 (6 bases). The CDR3 nucleotides are TGTGCCAGCAGTTTTGGACAGCCTCGATCTAATGAGCAGTTCTTC. Translating gives CASSFGQPRSNEQFF.